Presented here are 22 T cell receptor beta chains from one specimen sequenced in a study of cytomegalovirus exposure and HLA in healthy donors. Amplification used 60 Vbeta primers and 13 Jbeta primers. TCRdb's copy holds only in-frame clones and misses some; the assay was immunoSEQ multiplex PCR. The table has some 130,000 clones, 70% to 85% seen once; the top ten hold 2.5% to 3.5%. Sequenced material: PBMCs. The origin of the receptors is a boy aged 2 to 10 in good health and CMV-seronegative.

The DNA for the CDR3 is TGCGCCAGCAGCCGTAATGGACAGTCAGGACTAGCGGGACAAGAGACCCAGTACTTC. The encoded protein is CASSRNGQSGLAGQETQYF. The chain uses TRBV5-1 and TRBJ2-5; 12 bases line up with TRBD2. The CDR3 contains 19 residues. Germline CDR1 is SGHRS and CDR2 is YFSETQ. Germline trimming cut 4 bases from V and 2 bases from J; bases unmatched to any gene: 15.

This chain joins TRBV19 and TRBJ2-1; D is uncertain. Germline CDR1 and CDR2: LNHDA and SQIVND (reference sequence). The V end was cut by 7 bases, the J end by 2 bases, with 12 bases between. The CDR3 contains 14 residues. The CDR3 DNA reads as TGTGCCAGTACCTCGACTTTGACCTACAATGAGCAGTTCTTC. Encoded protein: CASTSTLTYNEQFF.

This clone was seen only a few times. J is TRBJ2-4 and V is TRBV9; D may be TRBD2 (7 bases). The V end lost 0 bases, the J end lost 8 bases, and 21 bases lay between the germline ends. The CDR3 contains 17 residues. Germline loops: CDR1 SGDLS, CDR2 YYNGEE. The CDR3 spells CASSVDIGGRRGDIQYF. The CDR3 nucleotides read TGTGCCAGCAGCGTAGATATCGGGGGCCGCCGGGGGGACATTCAGTACTTC.

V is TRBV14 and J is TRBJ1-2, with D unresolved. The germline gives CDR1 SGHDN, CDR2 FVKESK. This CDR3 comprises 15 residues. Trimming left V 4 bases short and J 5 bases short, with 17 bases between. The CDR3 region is CASSPVRTQSYGYTF. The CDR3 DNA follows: TGTGCCAGCAGCCCTGTTCGGACTCAAAGTTATGGCTACACCTTC.

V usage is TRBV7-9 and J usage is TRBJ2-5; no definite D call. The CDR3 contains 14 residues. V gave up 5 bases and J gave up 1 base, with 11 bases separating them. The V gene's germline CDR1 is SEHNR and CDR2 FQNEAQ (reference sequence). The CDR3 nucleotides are TGTGCCAGCAGCATAATAGCCCGCCAAGAGACCCAGTACTTC. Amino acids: CASSIIARQETQYF.

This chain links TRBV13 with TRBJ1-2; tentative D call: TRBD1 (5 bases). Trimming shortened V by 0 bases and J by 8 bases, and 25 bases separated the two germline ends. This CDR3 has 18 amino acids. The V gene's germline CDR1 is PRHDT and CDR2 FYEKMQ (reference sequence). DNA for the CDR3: TGTGCCAGCAGCTTAGGCCTAAGAGGTCAGGGATCGGGAGGAGGCTACACCTTC. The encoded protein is CASSLGLRGQGSGGGYTF.

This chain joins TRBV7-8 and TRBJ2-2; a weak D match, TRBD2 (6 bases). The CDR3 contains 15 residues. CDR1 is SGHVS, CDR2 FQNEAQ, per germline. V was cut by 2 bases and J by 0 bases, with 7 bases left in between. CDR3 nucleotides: TGTGCCAGCAGCTTATGGGGGGCGAACACCGGGGAGCTGTTTTTT. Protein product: CASSLWGANTGELFF.

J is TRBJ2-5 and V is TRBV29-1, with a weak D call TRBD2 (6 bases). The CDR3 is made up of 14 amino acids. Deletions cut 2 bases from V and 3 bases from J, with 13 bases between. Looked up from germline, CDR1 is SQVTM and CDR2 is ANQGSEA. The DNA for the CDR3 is TGCAGCGTTGAACCGGGACTCCATAAAGAGACCCAGTACTTC. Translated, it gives CSVEPGLHKETQYF. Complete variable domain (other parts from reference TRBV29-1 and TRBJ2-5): SAVISQKPSRDICQRGTSLTIQCQVDSQVTMMFWYRQQPGQSLTLIATANQGSEATYESGFVIDKFPISRPNLTFSTLTVSNMSPEDSSIYLCSVEPGLHKETQYFGPGTRLLVL.

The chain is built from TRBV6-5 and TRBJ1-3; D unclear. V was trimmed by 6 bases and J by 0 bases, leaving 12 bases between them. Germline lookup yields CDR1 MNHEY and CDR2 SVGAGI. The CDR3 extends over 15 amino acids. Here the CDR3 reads CASSLQTSSGNTIYF. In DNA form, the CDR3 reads TGTGCCAGCAGCCTACAGACCTCCTCTGGAAACACCATATATTTT.

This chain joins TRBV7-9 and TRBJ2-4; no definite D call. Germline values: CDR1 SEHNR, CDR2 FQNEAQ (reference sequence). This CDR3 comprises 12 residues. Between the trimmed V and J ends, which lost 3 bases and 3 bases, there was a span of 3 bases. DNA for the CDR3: TGTGCCAGCAGCTTTATCAAAAACATTCAGTACTTC. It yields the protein CASSFIKNIQYF.

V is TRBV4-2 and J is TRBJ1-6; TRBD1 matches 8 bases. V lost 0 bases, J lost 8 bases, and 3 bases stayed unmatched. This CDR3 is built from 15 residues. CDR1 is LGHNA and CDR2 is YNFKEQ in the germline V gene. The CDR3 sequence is CASSQERTGHSPLHF. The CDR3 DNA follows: TGTGCCAGCAGCCAAGAGAGGACAGGGCATTCACCCCTCCACTTT.

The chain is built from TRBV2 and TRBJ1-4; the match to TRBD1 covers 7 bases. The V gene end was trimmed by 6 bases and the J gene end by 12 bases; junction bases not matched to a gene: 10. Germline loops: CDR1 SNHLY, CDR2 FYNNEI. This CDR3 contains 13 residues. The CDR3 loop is CASRGQGGEQLFF. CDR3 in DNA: TGTGCCAGCAGGGGCCAAGGGGGCGAGCAACTGTTTTTT.

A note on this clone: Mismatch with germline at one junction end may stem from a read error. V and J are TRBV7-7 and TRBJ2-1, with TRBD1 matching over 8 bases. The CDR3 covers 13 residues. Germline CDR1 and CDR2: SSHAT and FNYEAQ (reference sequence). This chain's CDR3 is CASSWGQDNEQFF. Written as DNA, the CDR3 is TGTGCTAGCAGCTGGGGACAGGACAATGAGCAGTTCTTC.

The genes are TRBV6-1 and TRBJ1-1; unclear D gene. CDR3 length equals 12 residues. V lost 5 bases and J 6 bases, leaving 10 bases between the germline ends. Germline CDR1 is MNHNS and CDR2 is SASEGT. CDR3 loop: CASSWTGSEAFF. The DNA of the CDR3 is TGTGCCAGCAGTTGGACTGGGTCTGAAGCTTTCTTT.

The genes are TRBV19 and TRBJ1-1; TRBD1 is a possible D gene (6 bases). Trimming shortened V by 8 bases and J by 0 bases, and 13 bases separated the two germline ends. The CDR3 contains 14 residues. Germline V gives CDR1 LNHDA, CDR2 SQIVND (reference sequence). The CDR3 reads CASARTAMNTEAFF. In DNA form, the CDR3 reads TGTGCCAGTGCCAGGACAGCCATGAACACTGAAGCTTTCTTT. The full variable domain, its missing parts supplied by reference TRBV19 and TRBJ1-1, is DGGITQSPKYLFRKEGQNVTLSCEQNLNHDAMYWYRQDPGQGLRLIYYSQIVNDFQKGDIAEGYSVSREKKESFPLTVTSAQKNPTAFYLCASARTAMNTEAFFGQGTRLTVV.

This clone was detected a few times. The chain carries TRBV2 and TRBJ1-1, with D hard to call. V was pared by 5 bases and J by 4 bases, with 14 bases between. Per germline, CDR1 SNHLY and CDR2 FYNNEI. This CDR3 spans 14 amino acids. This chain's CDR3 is CASSKDGVGTEAFF. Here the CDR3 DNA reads TGTGCCAGCAGTAAAGACGGGGTAGGCACTGAAGCTTTCTTT.

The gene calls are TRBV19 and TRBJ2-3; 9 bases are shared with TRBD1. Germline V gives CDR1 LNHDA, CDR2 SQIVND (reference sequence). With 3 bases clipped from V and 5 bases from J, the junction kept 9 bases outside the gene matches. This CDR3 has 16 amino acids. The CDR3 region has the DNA TGTGCCAGTAGTATTCCTACAGGGGGCGCGATAGATACGCAGTATTTT. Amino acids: CASSIPTGGAIDTQYF.

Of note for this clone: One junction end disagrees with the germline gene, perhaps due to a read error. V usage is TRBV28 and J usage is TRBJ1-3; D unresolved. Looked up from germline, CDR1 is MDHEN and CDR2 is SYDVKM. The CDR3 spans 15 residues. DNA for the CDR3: TGTGCCAGCAACCCTACGGTGGGCTCTGGAAGCACCATATATTTT. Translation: CASNPTVGSGSTIYF.

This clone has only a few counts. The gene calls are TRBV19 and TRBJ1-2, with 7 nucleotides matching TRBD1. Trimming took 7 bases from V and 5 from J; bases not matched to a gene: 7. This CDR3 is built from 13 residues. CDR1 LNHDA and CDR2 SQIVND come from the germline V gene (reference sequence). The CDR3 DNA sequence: TGTGCCAGTACCCCGGGACAGCTTTATGGCTACACCTTC. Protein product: CASTPGQLYGYTF.

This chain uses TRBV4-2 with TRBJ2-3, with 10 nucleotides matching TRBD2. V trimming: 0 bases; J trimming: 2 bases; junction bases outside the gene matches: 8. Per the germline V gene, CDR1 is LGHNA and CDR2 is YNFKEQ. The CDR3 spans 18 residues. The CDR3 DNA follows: TGTGCCAGCAGCCAAGAGGGCTCTAGCGGGGGATCCACAGATACGCAGTATTTT. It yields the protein CASSQEGSSGGSTDTQYF.

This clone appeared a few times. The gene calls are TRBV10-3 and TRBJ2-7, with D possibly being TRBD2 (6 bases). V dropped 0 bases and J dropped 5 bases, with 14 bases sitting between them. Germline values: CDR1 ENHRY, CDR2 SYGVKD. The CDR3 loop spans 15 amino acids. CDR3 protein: CAISESLLATNEQYF. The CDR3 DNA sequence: TGTGCCATCAGTGAGTCTCTTCTAGCGACGAACGAGCAGTACTTC.

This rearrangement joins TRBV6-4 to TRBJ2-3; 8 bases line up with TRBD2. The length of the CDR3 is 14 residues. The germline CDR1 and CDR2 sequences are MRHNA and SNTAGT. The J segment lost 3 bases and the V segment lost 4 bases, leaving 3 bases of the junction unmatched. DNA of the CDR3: TGTGCCAGCAGTGCCCGGGGGGGTACAGATACGCAGTATTTT. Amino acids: CASSARGGTDTQYF.